The 18 T cell receptor beta chains below all came from one sample that was sequenced in a study of EBV T-cell therapy then PD-1 blockade in nasopharyngeal carcinoma. Antigens for these TCRs are unknown. The treatment denotes: AdE1-LMPpoly-expanded autologous EBV-specific T-cell therapy followed by anti-PD-1 nivolumab. Assay used: immunoSEQ multiplex PCR; TCRdb lists only in-frame clones, some missing. The sample carries approximately 25,000 clones, under 90% recorded once. The source material was CD8+ T cells from blood, sampled at approximately day 64 from a patient whose treatment included autologous EBV-specific T cells and nivolumab. The source is a man aged 35 to 55 with nasopharyngeal carcinoma.

The rearrangement uses TRBV9 and TRBJ2-5; 8 bases agree with TRBD1. J gave up 5 bases and V 1 base, and 7 bases lay outside the gene matches. This CDR3 comprises 15 residues. CDR1 and CDR2 from the germline V gene are SGDLS and YYNGEE. CDR3 sequence (DNA): TGTGCCAGCAGCGTAACCTCAGGGGGCCTGGAGACCCAGTACTTC. Its translation: CASSVTSGGLETQYF.

By sample fraction, this clone is medium-sized (0.01 to 0.1%). The V call is TRBV24-1, the J call TRBJ2-2; 11 positions match TRBD1. Germline trimming cut 3 bases from V and 3 bases from J; bases unmatched to any gene: 2. The CDR3 is 16 amino acids. The germline CDR1 and CDR2 sequences are KGHDR and SFDVKD. CDR3 nucleotides: TGTGCCACCAGTGATCTGGGACAGGGGGACACCGGGGAGCTGTTTTTT. Translated: CATSDLGQGDTGELFF.

This clone turned up a few times. This rearrangement joins TRBV5-6 to TRBJ2-5; D gene unclear. Germline V lookup: CDR1 SGHDT, CDR2 YYEEEE. This CDR3 has 16 amino acids. V lost 4 bases to trimming and J lost 5 bases, with 21 bases between them. The CDR3 loop is CASSSWVGEPGETQYF. In DNA form, the CDR3 reads TGTGCCAGCAGCAGCTGGGTGGGCGAACCCGGGGAGACCCAGTACTTC. Together with reference TRBV5-6 and TRBJ2-5, the CDR3 gives the full variable domain: DAGVTQSPTHLIKTRGQQVTLRCSPKSGHDTVSWYQQALGQGPQFIFQYYEEEERQRGNFPDRFSGHQFPNYSSELNVNALLLGDSALYLCASSSWVGEPGETQYFGPGTRLLVL.

V usage is TRBV20-1 and J usage is TRBJ1-1; TRBD1 matches at 7 bases. The CDR3 covers 9 residues. Germline CDR1 reads DFQATT; CDR2 reads SNEGSKA (reference sequence). The J segment lost 10 bases and the V segment lost 5 bases, leaving 1 base of the junction unmatched. The CDR3 reads CSAQGVAFF. As DNA, the CDR3 is TGCAGTGCTCAGGGGGTAGCTTTCTTT.

This chain uses TRBV12-3 or TRBV12-4 with TRBJ2-7, with D possibly being TRBD1 (6 bases). V dropped 5 bases and J dropped 5 bases, with 10 bases sitting between them. The CDR3 runs 12 residues. The CDR3 loop reads CASSPTGNEQYF. CDR3 nucleotide sequence: TGTGCCAGCAGTCCCACAGGGAACGAGCAGTACTTC.

This chain connects TRBV6-4 to TRBJ2-3, with 9 bases matching TRBD2. Germline CDR1 reads MRHNA; CDR2 reads SNTAGT. The V and J ends lost 3 bases and 1 base, in that order; junction bases with no gene match: 5. CDR3 length: 16 amino acids. Written as DNA, the CDR3 is TGTGCCAGCAGTGAGGTTTCTAGCGGGGGCACAGATACGCAGTATTTT. It encodes CASSEVSSGGTDTQYF.

V usage is TRBV7-3 and J usage is TRBJ2-1, with D perhaps given as TRBD1 or TRBD2 (6 bases each). CDR1 and CDR2 (germline): SGHTA, FQGTGA. CDR3 length equals 17 residues. V was pared by 2 bases and J by 7 bases, with 21 bases between. The chain's CDR3 is CASSLGREGGPGNEQFF. CDR3 nucleotides: TGTGCCAGCAGCTTAGGCCGCGAAGGGGGGCCAGGGAATGAGCAGTTCTTC.

This clone was detected once. This rearrangement joins TRBV5-1 to TRBJ2-5; 8 bases match TRBD1. V gave up 4 bases and J gave up 2 bases; unmatched junction bases: 16. Germline CDR1 and CDR2: SGHRS and YFSETQ. The CDR3 covers 18 residues. The CDR3 region has the DNA TGCGCCAGCAGCCCTTGGACAGGGAACCTTTTCCAACAAGAGACCCAGTACTTC. The encoded protein is CASSPWTGNLFQQETQYF.

V usage is TRBV2 and J usage is TRBJ1-1; D is possibly TRBD1 (5 bases). Germline values: CDR1 SNHLY, CDR2 FYNNEI. The length of the CDR3 is 14 residues. Trimming cost V 6 bases and J 2 bases, with 13 bases left between them. As DNA, the CDR3 is TGTGCCAGCAGGGGCGACAGCTTCAACACTGAAGCTTTCTTT. Translated, it gives CASRGDSFNTEAFF. Full variable domain (remainder filled in from reference TRBV2 and TRBJ1-1): EPEVTQTPSHQVTQMGQEVILRCVPISNHLYFYWYRQILGQKVEFLVSFYNNEISEKSEIFDDQFSVERPDGSNFTLKIRSTKLEDSAMYFCASRGDSFNTEAFFGQGTRLTVV.

This clone was recorded a few times. The J gene is TRBJ2-7, the V gene TRBV7-9, with 8 bases aligning to TRBD1. Germline loops: CDR1 SEHNR, CDR2 FQNEAQ (reference sequence). V shed 4 bases, J shed 1 base, and the junction held 6 bases outside the gene matches. The CDR3 is made up of 15 amino acids. CDR3 protein: CASSSDRDRSYEQYF. As DNA, the CDR3 is TGTGCCAGCAGCTCGGACAGGGATCGGTCCTACGAGCAGTACTTC.

The chain recombines TRBV24-1 with TRBJ1-3, with no clear D. The V end was cut by 6 bases, the J end by 4 bases, with 15 bases between. Germline V gene sequence: CDR1 KGHDR, CDR2 SFDVKD. This CDR3 region has 15 residues. CDR3 in DNA: TGTGCCACCAGTTCACCCACCTCGGGGGGAAACACCATATATTTT. This gives the protein CATSSPTSGGNTIYF.

The chain couples TRBV24-1 to TRBJ2-2; a weak D match, TRBD1 (5 bases). The CDR3 is made up of 13 amino acids. In germline, CDR1 is KGHDR, CDR2 SFDVKD. V gave up 2 bases and J gave up 8 bases, with 8 bases separating them. CDR3 sequence reads: CATSDSGLGELFF. CDR3 nucleotide sequence: TGTGCCACCAGTGATTCAGGGTTGGGGGAGCTGTTTTTT.

V is TRBV29-1 and J is TRBJ1-1; D might be TRBD1 (5 bases). CDR1 and CDR2 (germline): SQVTM, ANQGSEA. V shed 7 bases and J shed 1 base, with 10 bases lying between them. This CDR3 is 12 amino acids long. In DNA form, the CDR3 reads TGCAGCGGGGGAAGGGGGAACACTGAAGCTTTCTTT. Its protein is CSGGRGNTEAFF.

The V and J genes are TRBV28 and TRBJ1-6; D perhaps matches TRBD1 (6 bases). CDR1 is MDHEN and CDR2 is SYDVKM in the germline V gene. The CDR3 extends over 16 amino acids. V gave up 3 bases and J gave up 9 bases, with 18 bases separating them. The CDR3, as DNA: TGTGCCAGCAGTTTCCCCTCCACAGGGCAGGGTTCACCCCTCCACTTT. This gives the protein CASSFPSTGQGSPLHF.

The J gene is TRBJ2-1, the V gene TRBV11-3, with a possible D match to TRBD2 (6 bases). Germline values: CDR1 SGHNT, CDR2 YENEEA. The CDR3 totals 19 residues. V was shortened by 1 base and J by 0 bases, with 19 bases between the two germline ends. CDR3: CASSLGGTGPYGSYNEQFF. Written as DNA, the CDR3 is TGTGCCAGCAGCTTAGGCGGGACGGGGCCTTACGGCTCCTACAATGAGCAGTTCTTC.

CDR3 coding DNA: TGTGCCAGCAGCTCAGCGGGGGGGCCAAGAGATACGCAGTATTTT. It is translated as CASSSAGGPRDTQYF. The rearrangement joins TRBV7-9 to TRBJ2-3; 10 nucleotides agree with TRBD2. V was pared by 4 bases and J by 5 bases, with 6 bases of the junction left unmatched. This CDR3 spans 15 amino acids. CDR1 is SEHNR and CDR2 is FQNEAQ in the germline V gene (reference sequence).

J is TRBJ1-5 and V is TRBV5-6; no clear D. There are 12 residues in the CDR3. Germline CDR1 SGHDT, CDR2 YYEEEE. Trimming removed 0 bases from V and 3 bases from J, with 1 base in between. The CDR3 loop is CASSLDNQPQHF. For the CDR3, the DNA is TGTGCCAGCAGCTTGGACAATCAGCCCCAGCATTTT.

This clone was found once. This chain connects TRBV20-1 to TRBJ2-3; perhaps TRBD2 as D (5 bases). Germline assignment: CDR1 DFQATT and CDR2 SNEGSKA (reference sequence). V lost 3 bases and J 5 bases, leaving 18 bases between the germline ends. The CDR3 spans 15 residues. The CDR3 region has the DNA TGCAGTGCTAGTAATGGAGACGAGGGAGAAGATACGCAGTATTTT. This gives the protein CSASNGDEGEDTQYF.